This TCR beta chain was recovered during a study of OX40 agonist ivuxolimab in advanced cancers. As for the study in general: The study enrolled dose-escalation patients with hepatocellular carcinoma, melanoma, renal cell or head and neck cancer. Patients were 82.7% male with ages about 20 to 79, mean about 60. The study's findings and limits: Partial responders receiving 0.1-3.0 mg/kg showed among the lowest clonal expansion. Mean expanded clone counts were higher in CD8+ than CD4+ T cells.

Germline CDR1 is SGDLS and CDR2 is YYNGEE. V was clipped by 3 bases and J by 4 bases, with 13 bases between them. The CDR3 sequence is 14 residues long. Clones were read by immunoSEQ multiplex PCR, and TCRdb kept only the in-frame ones, dropping some. Here the sample spans about 48,000 clones, 70% to 90% being singletons. Turning to this clone: The antigen remains undetermined.

Source: CD4+ or CD8+ T cells sorted from blood, taken in a trial of the OX40 agonist ivuxolimab. The chain uses TRBV9 and TRBJ1-2, with TRBD1 as a possible D gene (6 bases). The receptor was isolated from an adult with an advanced solid tumor such as melanoma, head and neck, liver or kidney cancer. The CDR3 nucleotides read TGTGCCAGCAGCGACAGCCAAGGGGGCTATGGCTACACCTTC. This translates into CASSDSQGGYGYTF.